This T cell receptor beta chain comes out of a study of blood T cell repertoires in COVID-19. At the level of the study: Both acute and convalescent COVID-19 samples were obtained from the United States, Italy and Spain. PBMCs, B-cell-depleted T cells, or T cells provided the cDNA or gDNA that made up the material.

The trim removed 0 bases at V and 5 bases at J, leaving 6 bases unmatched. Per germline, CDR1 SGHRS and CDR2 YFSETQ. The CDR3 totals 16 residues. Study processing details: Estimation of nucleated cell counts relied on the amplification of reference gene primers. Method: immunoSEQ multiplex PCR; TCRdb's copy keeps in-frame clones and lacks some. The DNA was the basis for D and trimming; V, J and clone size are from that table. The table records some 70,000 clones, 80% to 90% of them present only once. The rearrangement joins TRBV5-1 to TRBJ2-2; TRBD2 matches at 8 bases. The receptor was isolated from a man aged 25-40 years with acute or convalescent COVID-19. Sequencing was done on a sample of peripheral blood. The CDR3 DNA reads TGCGCCAGCAGCTTGGAGGCTAGCGGGCTTACCGGGGAGCTGTTTTTT. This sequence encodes CASSLEASGLTGELFF.